The rows below give T cell receptor beta chains drawn from one sample of a study of CXCR3-negative and CXCR3-positive naive CD8 T cells. Reanalyzing the 5' RACE reads, TCRdb keeps one entry per CDR3 protein, without DNA. This sample's clone table lists around 160,000 distinct CDR3 sequences. The material sequenced was naive CXCR3+ CD8+ T cells from blood. These TCRs come from a human donor in good health. Some clones in this sample may be carry-over from other donors' samples. The CDR3 runs from the conserved cysteine through the conserved F or W. Fields, in order: CDR3 length, clone size, J gene, V gene, CDR3 protein. The size field is filled for only some rows; it gives once, few, many or a size class.

length: 14
size: .
J: TRBJ2-7
V: TRBV6-1
CDR3: CASSEQGASDEQYF

length: 13
size: .
J: TRBJ2-7
V: TRBV5-1
CDR3: CASSLGPETEQYF

length: 14
size: .
J: TRBJ2-7
V: TRBV2
CDR3: CASTGTGGSYEQYF

length: 14
size: .
J: TRBJ2-5
V: TRBV4-1
CDR3: CASSHLAGGETQYF

length: 13
size: .
J: TRBJ2-1
V: TRBV29-1
CDR3: CSVKGTLRFGQFF

length: 15
size: .
J: TRBJ2-7
V: TRBV4-1
CDR3: CASSQDPGRTYEQYF

length: 17
size: .
J: TRBJ2-7
V: TRBV20-1
CDR3: CSARDTSSGRIPYEQYF

length: 13
size: .
J: TRBJ1-1
V: TRBV14
CDR3: CASSLGRTTEAFF

length: 13
size: .
J: TRBJ2-1
V: TRBV29-1
CDR3: CSVGQGLGNEQFF

length: 16
size: .
J: TRBJ2-7
V: TRBV28
CDR3: CASSLGTVGFTYEQYF

length: 17
size: .
J: TRBJ2-5
V: TRBV20-1
CDR3: CSAGTSGGSEYQETQYF

length: 16
size: .
J: TRBJ2-2
V: TRBV20-1
CDR3: CSARDMMGSLAGELFF

length: 12
size: .
J: TRBJ2-2
V: TRBV11-2
CDR3: CASSQGTGELFF

length: 18
size: .
J: TRBJ2-2
V: TRBV18
CDR3: CASSPPDRASANTGELFF

length: 14
size: .
J: TRBJ2-7
V: TRBV28
CDR3: CASSFRVTSYEQYF

length: 16
size: .
J: TRBJ2-1
V: TRBV29-1
CDR3: CSVEGRQGSSYNEQFF

length: 15
size: .
J: TRBJ2-2
V: TRBV6-2/TRBV6-3
CDR3: CASRHRGAGTGELFF

length: 12
size: .
J: TRBJ1-2
V: TRBV29-1
CDR3: CSVDDRGQGYTF

length: 13
size: .
J: TRBJ2-5
V: TRBV19
CDR3: CASRGPAEETQYF

length: 15
size: .
J: TRBJ2-1
V: TRBV12-3/TRBV12-4
CDR3: CASSPDRVSANEQFF

length: 14
size: .
J: TRBJ2-1
V: TRBV29-1
CDR3: CSVVREGTYNEQFF

length: 14
size: .
J: TRBJ2-1
V: TRBV27
CDR3: CASSPLQGDNEQFF

length: 16
size: .
J: TRBJ2-5
V: TRBV27
CDR3: CASTPVPSFAGETQYF

length: 15
size: .
J: TRBJ2-1
V: TRBV7-9
CDR3: CASRNGSGAYNEQFF

length: 13
size: .
J: TRBJ1-1
V: TRBV6-6
CDR3: CASRAYRGRDAFF

length: 17
size: .
J: TRBJ1-6
V: TRBV20-1
CDR3: CSARDQDRSSYNSPLHF

length: 13
size: .
J: TRBJ2-5
V: TRBV27
CDR3: CASKDTNQETQYF

length: 13
size: .
J: TRBJ1-1
V: TRBV24-1
CDR3: CALEAVMNTEAFF

length: 13
size: .
J: TRBJ1-4
V: TRBV7-9
CDR3: CASSRQPNEKLFF

length: 13
size: .
J: TRBJ2-3
V: TRBV28
CDR3: CASKQGVPDTQYF

length: 15
size: .
J: TRBJ1-2
V: TRBV3-1
CDR3: CASSPRWGDDYGYTF

length: 14
size: .
J: TRBJ2-2
V: TRBV15
CDR3: CATSRRSDTGELFF

length: 15
size: .
J: TRBJ1-2
V: TRBV2
CDR3: CASSELVGTGNGYTF

length: 13
size: .
J: TRBJ1-1
V: TRBV7-9
CDR3: CASEEGVNTEAFF

length: 14
size: .
J: TRBJ2-7
V: TRBV28
CDR3: CASSLLAGAWEQYF

length: 14
size: .
J: TRBJ2-7
V: TRBV5-1
CDR3: CASSLAGWGYEQYF

length: 15
size: .
J: TRBJ2-1
V: TRBV4-2
CDR3: CASSQETSSYNEQFF

length: 11
size: .
J: TRBJ1-1
V: TRBV7-9
CDR3: CAGQRDSEAFF

length: 13
size: medium-sized
J: TRBJ2-7
V: TRBV4-1
CDR3: CASSQADLYEQYF